A selection of T cell receptor beta chains follows, all from one sample in a study of a mutant IDH1 vaccine in newly diagnosed glioma. This table comes from immunoSEQ multiplex PCR, and its TCRdb copy is limited to in-frame clones, with some not included. Of some 70,000 clones listed, 75% to 90% are singletons. For these TCRs, the target antigens are not known. Sequencing used PBMCs, obtained from a glioma patient whose treatment included an IDH1 peptide vaccine. Every receptor here comes from a man between 18 and 29 years old with glioma. CDR3s include the opening cysteine and the closing phenylalanine or tryptophan. D genes are given only for firm matches. The size of a clone is reported for some rows only, either as once, few or many, or as a class for expanded clones.

TRBV7-6,.,.,TRBJ1-2,CASSPPGPLQGGYGYTF,TGTGCCAGCAGCCCTCCGGGTCCGCTCCAAGGGGGCTATGGCTACACCTTC
TRBV7-9,.,.,TRBJ1-1,CASLFGGVGLNTEAFF,TGTGCCAGCCTTTTCGGGGGGGTGGGCCTGAACACTGAAGCTTTCTTT
TRBV11-2,.,.,TRBJ1-1,CASSLNLPNTEAFF,TGTGCCAGCAGCTTAAACCTCCCGAACACTGAAGCTTTCTTT
TRBV5-1,.,.,TRBJ1-4,CASSSRGVGEKLFF,TGCGCCAGCAGCTCTCGAGGGGTAGGGGAAAAACTGTTTTTT
TRBV19,.,.,TRBJ1-3,CASSIGGAHNTIYF,TGTGCCAGTAGTATTGGAGGGGCGCACAACACCATATATTTT
TRBV9,few,.,TRBJ1-5,CASSVGWGDSNQPQHF,TGTGCCAGCAGCGTAGGTTGGGGAGATAGCAATCAGCCCCAGCATTTT
TRBV5-1,.,.,TRBJ1-2,CASSLQSAGYGYTF,TGCGCCAGCAGCTTGCAATCGGCGGGCTATGGCTACACCTTC
TRBV5-1,.,.,TRBJ1-2,CASSFGHGGGIYGYTF,TGCGCCAGCAGCTTTGGGCACGGGGGTGGTATCTATGGCTACACCTTC
TRBV7-2,.,TRBD1,TRBJ2-7,CASSLTGGSHYEQYF,TGTGCCAGCAGCTTAACAGGGGGGTCTCACTACGAGCAGTACTTC
TRBV19,.,.,TRBJ2-5,CASSTPGGQETQYF,TGTGCCAGTAGTACCCCGGGTGGGCAAGAGACCCAGTACTTC
TRBV4-3,.,.,TRBJ2-7,CASSQDRDGYEQYF,TGCGCCAGCAGCCAAGATCGAGACGGCTACGAGCAGTACTTC
TRBV30,.,TRBD1,TRBJ1-1,CAWSDRGQNTEAFF,TGTGCCTGGTCGGACAGGGGACAGAACACTGAAGCTTTCTTT
TRBV5-1,.,.,TRBJ1-1,CASSFGELGAEAFF,TGCGCCAGCAGCTTTGGTGAGTTGGGCGCTGAAGCTTTCTTT
TRBV27,.,.,TRBJ1-1,CASSLSRGEGGNTEAFF,TGTGCCAGCAGTTTATCGAGGGGAGAGGGGGGAAACACTGAAGCTTTCTTT
TRBV19,medium-sized,.,TRBJ2-1,CASSRVEWPYNEQFF,TGTGCCAGTAGTCGGGTAGAATGGCCGTACAATGAGCAGTTCTTC
TRBV19,once,.,TRBJ1-1,CASSIGTRTEAFF,TGTGCCAGTAGTATAGGGACCCGAACTGAAGCTTTCTTT
TRBV5-1,.,.,TRBJ1-1,CASSLVSGASGEAFF,TGCGCCAGCAGCTTAGTCTCGGGGGCTTCGGGTGAAGCTTTCTTT
TRBV28,.,.,TRBJ1-5,CASVFGTARNQPQHF,TGTGCCAGCGTGTTTGGGACGGCCCGCAATCAGCCCCAGCATTTT
TRBV4-3,.,TRBD1,TRBJ1-4,CASSQDRGRGEKLFF,TGCGCCAGCAGCCAAGACAGGGGGCGAGGGGAAAAACTGTTTTTT
TRBV30,.,TRBD1,TRBJ1-3,CAWSYRGSGNTIYF,TGTGCCTGGAGTTACAGGGGCTCTGGAAACACCATATATTTT
TRBV7-9,.,.,TRBJ1-1,CASSRVPGHTEAFF,TGTGCCAGCAGTCGCGTCCCCGGGCACACTGAAGCTTTCTTT
TRBV7-9,once,.,TRBJ1-1,CASSGRTLNTEAFF,TGTGCCAGCAGCGGGCGGACACTGAACACTGAAGCTTTCTTT
TRBV27,.,TRBD2,TRBJ2-2,CEMLAGDGGELFF,TGTGAAATGCTAGCGGGGGATGGCGGGGAGCTGTTTTTT